Listed below are T cell receptor beta chains from one sample, sequenced in a study of blood T cell repertoires in COVID-19. The repertoire was sequenced with immunoSEQ multiplex PCR; TCRdb's copy has only in-frame clones and lacks some. The sample lists roughly 32,000 clones; roughly 80% were seen once. The sequenced sample was peripheral blood. These receptors were collected from a man older than 75 with active or convalescent COVID-19. The CDR3 runs from the conserved cysteine through the conserved F or W. The D gene is left open where the match is weak. Clone size is stated in some rows and not others, as once, few, many or a class when expanded.

TRBJ2-2 | 16 | TRBV19 | few | . | TGTGCCAGTAGTATCAACTGGGCTAGCGTGACCGGGGAGCTGTTTTTT | CASSINWASVTGELFF
TRBJ1-1 | 14 | TRBV10-1 | . | . | TGCGCCAGCAGCCCACACAGGGCGAACACTGAAGCTTTCTTT | CASSPHRANTEAFF
TRBJ2-1 | 15 | TRBV11-2 | . | TRBD2 | TGTGCCAGCAGCCTCGGGACTAGCGGCTACAATGAGCAGTTCTTC | CASSLGTSGYNEQFF
TRBJ1-4 | 12 | TRBV28 | . | . | TGTGCCAGCAGGGAGACGACTGAAAAACTGTTTTTT | CASRETTEKLFF
TRBJ2-7 | 14 | TRBV5-1 | few | . | TGCGCCAGCAGCTTGGTCGGGGGGCATGGGGAGCAGTACTTC | CASSLVGGHGEQYF
TRBJ1-5 | 13 | TRBV28 | . | . | TGTGCCAGCAGTTTAACCCGAGATCAGCCCCAGCATTTT | CASSLTRDQPQHF
TRBJ2-1 | 13 | TRBV3-1/TRBV3-2 | . | . | TGTGCCAGCAGCCAATCCGTCCGGGGTGAGCAGTTCTTC | CASSQSVRGEQFF
TRBJ2-7 | 14 | TRBV11-2 | few | . | TGTGCCAGCAGCAATCCAGGGATCTCCTACGAGCAGTACTTC | CASSNPGISYEQYF
TRBJ1-3 | 15 | TRBV30 | . | . | TGTGCCTGGACCACCAAACAGAGCTCTGGAAACACCATATATTTT | CAWTTKQSSGNTIYF
TRBJ2-3 | 17 | TRBV5-1 | few | . | TGCGCCAGCAGCCAAGGTCTCGGGAGCGTCAACACAGATACGCAGTATTTT | CASSQGLGSVNTDTQYF
TRBJ1-2 | 11 | TRBV29-1 | few | . | TGCAGCGTTGGAGCTGAATATGGCTACACCTTC | CSVGAEYGYTF
TRBJ2-7 | 14 | TRBV7-2 | . | . | TGTGCCAGCAGCTTAGTCGGACTGAACTACGAGCAGTACTTC | CASSLVGLNYEQYF
TRBJ2-3 | 17 | TRBV7-8 | . | TRBD2 | TGTGCCAGCAGCCGAGGACTAGCGGACGCACGAACAGATACGCAGTATTTT | CASSRGLADARTDTQYF
TRBJ2-7 | 16 | TRBV15 | few | . | TGTGCCACCAGCAGAGAACTCTACTCACAGGGTAACGAGCAGTACTTC | CATSRELYSQGNEQYF
TRBJ1-3 | 18 | TRBV1 | few | . | TGCACCATTCGCGTTATCGGACACCAAACCTTTACTGGAAACACCATATATTTT | CTIRVIGHQTFTGNTIYF
TRBJ1-1 | 13 | TRBV7-9 | . | TRBD1 | TGTGCCAGCAGCGAACTGACAGGGACTGAAGCTTTCTTT | CASSELTGTEAFF
TRBJ2-1 | 18 | TRBV24-1 | medium-sized | TRBD2 | TGTGCCACCAGTGAGACCGGGACTAGCGGGATATTTCACAATGAGCAGTTCTTC | CATSETGTSGIFHNEQFF
TRBJ2-4 | 15 | TRBV27 | . | . | TGTGCCAGCAGTTTATCAGGGGCTTTGTTGAGCATTCAGTACTTC | CASSLSGALLSIQYF
TRBJ2-5 | 14 | TRBV19 | . | TRBD2 | TGTGCCAGTAGCTTAGGACTAGGGAGCGAGACCCAGTACTTC | CASSLGLGSETQYF
TRBJ2-7 | 15 | TRBV5-1 | . | . | TGCGCCAGCAGCTTGAGGGGGATCGATGTCGGCGAGCAGTACTTC | CASSLRGIDVGEQYF
TRBJ2-1 | 13 | TRBV28 | . | . | TGTGCCAGCAGTCCTCCTTCCTACAATGAGCAGTTCTTC | CASSPPSYNEQFF
TRBJ1-4 | 15 | TRBV28 | few | TRBD1 | TGTGCCAGCAGTTTGGGAGGACAGGGAAATGAAAAACTGTTTTTT | CASSLGGQGNEKLFF
TRBJ1-1 | 13 | TRBV7-9 | . | TRBD1 | TGTGCCAGCAGCCCTACAGGGGTCGCTGAAGCTTTCTTT | CASSPTGVAEAFF
TRBJ1-3 | 13 | TRBV6-5 | few | . | TGTGCCAGCGGGAGGGTGTTTGGAAACACCATATATTTT | CASGRVFGNTIYF
TRBJ2-3 | 16 | TRBV10-3 | . | TRBD2 | TGTGCCATCAGCGGGACTAGCGGGACTAGCACAGATACGCAGTATTTT | CAISGTSGTSTDTQYF
TRBJ2-3 | 18 | TRBV27 | . | TRBD2 | TGTGCCAGCAGTTTTTCCCCTTTAGGAAGCGGGAGTACAGATACGCAGTATTTT | CASSFSPLGSGSTDTQYF
TRBJ2-5 | 15 | TRBV7-9 | few | TRBD2 | TGTGCCAGCAGCCGGACTAGCGGGGAACAAGAGACCCAGTACTTC | CASSRTSGEQETQYF
TRBJ2-5 | 17 | TRBV9 | . | TRBD2 | TGTGCCAGCAGCGTAGGCCAAGCGGGAGTGGTTGGAGAGACCCAGTACTTC | CASSVGQAGVVGETQYF
TRBJ1-2 | 14 | TRBV3-1/TRBV3-2 | . | . | TGTGCCAGCAGCCAATTGGAGTTACGGTATGGCTACACCTTC | CASSQLELRYGYTF
TRBJ2-7 | 16 | TRBV28 | few | TRBD1 | TGTGCCAGCAGTTTTTCCGCGGGACAGGGGCCGAACGAGCAGTACTTC | CASSFSAGQGPNEQYF
TRBJ1-2 | 13 | TRBV10-3 | . | . | TGTGCCATCAGTCTCCAGGGGAACTATGGCTACACCTTC | CAISLQGNYGYTF
TRBJ2-5 | 14 | TRBV7-9 | . | TRBD2 | TGTGCCAGCAGCTCCAATGGGAGGGAAGAGACCCAGTACTTC | CASSSNGREETQYF
TRBJ2-3 | 17 | TRBV7-6 | . | TRBD1 | TGTGCCAGCAGCAAGGGACAGGGGCAGATTCCCACAGATACGCAGTATTTT | CASSKGQGQIPTDTQYF
TRBJ2-2 | 16 | TRBV5-1 | . | TRBD2 | TGCGCCAGCAGCGGGGTACTAGCGGGCCCAGTCGGGGAGCTGTTTTTT | CASSGVLAGPVGELFF
TRBJ1-1 | 15 | TRBV28 | . | . | TGTGCCAGCAGTTTATACAGCCTGGGGGGCACTGAAGCTTTCTTT | CASSLYSLGGTEAFF
TRBJ2-2 | 15 | TRBV2 | . | TRBD1 | TGTGCCAGCAGTGGACAGGGGAGCAACACCGGGGAGCTGTTTTTT | CASSGQGSNTGELFF
TRBJ2-7 | 16 | TRBV27 | . | TRBD2 | TGTGCCAGCAGTTTATCGTGGCTAGCGGGAGCCCACGAGCAGTACTTC | CASSLSWLAGAHEQYF
TRBJ2-7 | 13 | TRBV28 | few | TRBD2 | TGTGCCAGCAGTTTAAGACTAGCGTTCGAGCAGTACTTC | CASSLRLAFEQYF
TRBJ2-5 | 14 | TRBV12-5 | . | . | TGTGCTAGTGGTTTGGGGCAGGGCCAAGAGACCCAGTACTTC | CASGLGQGQETQYF
TRBJ1-1 | 11 | TRBV10-3 | . | . | TGTGCCATCAGTTCCGGTTTTGAAGCTTTCTTT | CAISSGFEAFF
TRBJ2-5 | 12 | TRBV29-1 | . | . | TGCAGCGCCTCGGTAGTTCAAGAGACCCAGTACTTC | CSASVVQETQYF
TRBJ1-5 | 16 | TRBV5-8 | once | . | TGTGCCAGCAGCCGTTTCTCGCAGTTCGGCAATCAGCCCCAGCATTTT | CASSRFSQFGNQPQHF
TRBJ2-5 | 12 | TRBV2 | . | . | TGTGCCAGCACGGGGGGCGCGGAGACCCAGTACTTC | CASTGGAETQYF
TRBJ2-5 | 15 | TRBV6-5 | . | . | TGTGCCAGCAGACACGACAGGAGCCTCGTTGGGACCCAGTACTTC | CASRHDRSLVGTQYF
TRBJ1-2 | 13 | TRBV24-1 | once | . | TGTGCCACCAGCCAGGGGACTAACTATGGCTACACCTTC | CATSQGTNYGYTF
TRBJ2-2 | 17 | TRBV3-1/TRBV3-2 | . | TRBD1 | TGTGCCAGCAGCCCACGACAGGGCTATCTGAACACCGGGGAGCTGTTTTTT | CASSPRQGYLNTGELFF
TRBJ1-6 | 14 | TRBV5-1 | . | . | TGCGCCAGCAGCGGGGATCGGGGTTATTCACCCCTCCACTTT | CASSGDRGYSPLHF
TRBJ2-3 | 16 | TRBV24-1 | few | TRBD2 | TGTGCCACCAGTGTGAAACGGACTAGCGGCACAGATACGCAGTATTTT | CATSVKRTSGTDTQYF
TRBJ2-3 | 16 | TRBV5-1 | . | TRBD2 | TGCGCCAGCTTTCTATCAGTAGCGGGAGGGGAAGATACGCAGTATTTT | CASFLSVAGGEDTQYF
TRBJ1-5 | 12 | TRBV2 | . | . | TGTGCCAGCAGTGAACAGGGTCAGCCCCAGCATTTT | CASSEQGQPQHF
TRBJ1-2 | 15 | TRBV5-1 | . | TRBD1 | TGCGCCAGCAGCCAAGGGACAGGGGGCATCTATGGCTACACCTTC | CASSQGTGGIYGYTF
TRBJ2-2 | 16 | TRBV5-1 | once | . | TGCGCCAGCAGCTTGTTAGGCAGGGCGAACACCGGGGAGCTGTTTTTT | CASSLLGRANTGELFF
TRBJ2-6 | 19 | TRBV4-2 | . | . | TGTGCCAGCAGCCAAGACCCCCCCCTGCAGTTCTCTGGGGCCAACGTCCTGACTTTC | CASSQDPPLQFSGANVLTF